This T cell receptor (beta chain) was identified in a study of CD8+ T cells in alopecia areata (dated by TCRdb to the late 2010s). For the wider study: Treated patients were enrolled in an open-label pilot trial of oral tofacitinib, 5 to 10 mg twice daily, for moderate-to-severe alopecia areata. Patients stayed on tofacitinib for 6 to 18 months and then had 6 months of follow-up off drug so that delayed response and recurrence could be assessed. High-throughput TCRbeta sequencing was used to examine T cell clonal expansion in alopecia areata in both the C3H/HeJ mouse model and human patients. Scalp tissue and sorted CD4+ and CD8+ peripheral blood T cells from patchy and totalis/universalis alopecia areata patients and from healthy controls were covered by human TCRbeta sequencing. Biopsies were taken from tofacitinib-treated patients at baseline and again at 4 and 24 weeks into treatment, and several of those patients also had a later scalp biopsy. Scalp clonality was compared across normal scalp (n=4), patchy alopecia areata scalp (n=8), and alopecia totalis/universalis scalp (n=8). RNA was extracted with the PAXgene miRNA kit for fixed scalp, the miRNeasy kit for PBMCs, and the RNeasy kit for mouse skin. TCRbeta CDR3 regions were amplified by immunoSEQ multiplex PCR using 35 Vbeta forward and 13 Jbeta reverse primers. Overall study results and their limits: Unlike mouse skin, which is dominated by gammadelta T cells, normal human skin has resident alphabeta T cells that are also sequenced, and this complicates analysis of the scalp TCR repertoire. Compared with normal scalp, lesional scalp had higher clonality and more expanded CD8+ clones, particularly in alopecia totalis/universalis, a pattern that suggests antigenic drive. Compared with mice, TCR sequences shared between patients were less clear, possibly partly because of HLA diversity across the patient population.

The library was made by the immunoSEQ multiplex PCR assay. RNA was extracted from all samples and reverse transcribed into cDNA as template for TCR sequencing. First-strand cDNA was synthesized using SuperScript III with a 2:1 mix of oligo-dT and random hexamers. A synthetic immune receptor repertoire was used to gauge amplification bias, and whatever bias remained was removed computationally. For the original study's pipeline: Raw reads were preprocessed to remove errors, and CDR3 was defined according to IMGT conventions as the region from the conserved cysteine to phenylalanine. Clonality was computed by normalizing Shannon entropy by log2 of the number of productive unique TCRs and subtracting the result from 1. Whether scalp clones were CD4 or CD8 was inferred by matching scalp TCRbeta sequences against CD4 and CD8 repertoires sorted from blood. TCRdb stores this immuneACCESS table with in-frame sequences only. Part of the clones is absent; in the studies checked, under half of the shortfall reflects unresolved V genes, and no reason is known for the rest. Clone size and V and J calls were adopted from that table, with D and trimming inferred from the DNA. The table for this sample lists approximately 61,000 clones; around 96% of them were counted only once. The top ten constitute 25% to 30% of the sample.

Its CDR3 holds 18 amino acids, cysteine through phenylalanine. Left in the record is the CDR3 DNA by itself, 54 bases read in frame from the first base. V has 5 bases trimmed and J has 2 bases trimmed; junction bases matching no gene number 14. Taken from the germline V gene, the CDR1 and CDR2 loops are ENHRY and SYGVKD. The sample's time point label is to be understood as: baseline before oral tofacitinib. Lesional scalp punch biopsies and peripheral blood were collected from alopecia areata patients. PBMCs were isolated by density centrifugation and stained for CD3, CD4 and CD8, and CD4+ and CD8+ T cells were sorted on a FACSAria. Concerning this clone itself: There is no known antigen for this receptor. No base quality information exists; no much larger clone differs at one position.

The chain is made from TRBV10-3 and TRBJ2-2, with 7 junctional bases fitting TRBD1. The receptor was derived from a human donor with alopecia areata. Here the sequenced sample was CD8+ T cells sorted from blood, taken at week 0. This receptor has the CDR3 CAISSIDGQDQNTGELFF. Here is the DNA: TGTGCCATCAGTTCGATCGACGGACAGGACCAAAACACCGGGGAGCTGTTTTTT.